Following are 19 T cell receptor beta chains from one sample sequenced in a study of shared clonotypes between healthy human individuals. The assay was immunoSEQ multiplex PCR, and TCRdb's table has in-frame clones only and misses some. The sample shows 800,000 to 1,200,000 clones, 70% to 80% of them seen only once. Sequencing was performed on memory CD4+ T cells from PBMCs. Regarding subset: CD45RA-negative fraction. These receptor sequences come from a man younger than 30 in good health. Some clones in this sample may be carry-over from other donors' samples.

With respect to this clone: Other nucleotide sequences in the sample specify the same CDR3. The V call is TRBV5-1, the J call TRBJ2-1; 10 bases agree with TRBD2. There are 16 residues in the CDR3. Germline values: CDR1 SGHRS, CDR2 YFSETQ. V shed 0 bases and J 4 bases; nucleotides not matched to a gene: 4. The chain's CDR3 is CASSLEASGSYNEQFF. The CDR3 DNA is TGCGCCAGCAGCTTGGAGGCTAGCGGGAGTTACAATGAGCAGTTCTTC. Complete variable domain (other parts from reference TRBV5-1 and TRBJ2-1): KAGVTQTPRYLIKTRGQQVTLSCSPISGHRSVSWYQQTPGQGLQFLFEYFSETQRNKGNFPGRFSGRQFSNSRSEMNVSTLELGDSALYLCASSLEASGSYNEQFFGPGTRLTVL.

The V call is TRBV6-1, the J call TRBJ2-5; TRBD2 matches at 10 bases. Germline CDR1 MNHNS, CDR2 SASEGT. The J segment lost 5 bases and the V segment lost 4 bases, leaving 4 bases of the junction unmatched. This CDR3 is 14 amino acids long. CDR3 DNA: TGTGCCAGCAGTGGGGGACTAGCGTCGGAGACCCAGTACTTC. Protein product: CASSGGLASETQYF.

The chain joins TRBV18 to TRBJ2-4; weak D call: TRBD1 (6 bases). The CDR3 is 14 amino acids. Trimming took 8 bases from V and 6 from J, leaving 17 bases between them. CDR1 KGHSH and CDR2 LQKENI come from the germline V gene. Here the CDR3 DNA reads TGTGCCAGCGCGCCGACAGGCTCGATAAACATTCAGTACTTC. This gives the protein CASAPTGSINIQYF.

The chain carries TRBV11-2 and TRBJ2-3, with a weak D call TRBD2 (6 bases). Germline values: CDR1 SGHAT, CDR2 FQNNGV. The CDR3 length is 16 residues. Trimming shortened V by 1 base and J by 6 bases, and 17 bases separated the two germline ends. In nucleotides, the CDR3 is TGTGCCAGCAGCTTAGGAACTAGCTCAGGAGGGGATACGCAGTATTTT. It encodes CASSLGTSSGGDTQYF. Filled out from reference TRBV11-2 and TRBJ2-3, the complete variable domain reads EAGVAQSPRYKIIEKRQSVAFWCNPISGHATLYWYQQILGQGPKLLIQFQNNGVVDDSQLPKDRFSAERLKGVDSTLKIQPAKLEDSAVYLCASSLGTSSGGDTQYFGPGTRLTVL.

The rearrangement joins TRBV10-3 to TRBJ2-1; 12 bases align to TRBD1. The CDR3 sequence is 14 residues long. Germline V CDR1 and CDR2: ENHRY, SYGVKD. V gave up 6 bases and J gave up 6 bases; unmatched junction bases: 3. The CDR3 nucleotides are TGTGCCATCAGCGGGACAGGGGGCATCAATGAGCAGTTCTTC. This sequence encodes CAISGTGGINEQFF.

The chain uses TRBV6-1 and TRBJ1-5; 8 bases fit TRBD1. The germline CDR1 and CDR2 sequences are MNHNS and SASEGT. V trimming: 3 bases; J trimming: 6 bases; junction bases outside the gene matches: 1. The CDR3 has 13 amino acids. The CDR3 DNA is TGTGCCAGCAGTGAGGACAGGGCTCAGCCCCAGCATTTT. Translated: CASSEDRAQPQHF.

The V call is TRBV7-2, the J call TRBJ1-3; D gene unclear. The germline V gene encodes CDR1 SGHTA and CDR2 FQGNSA. The V end was cut by 2 bases, the J end by 5 bases, with 7 bases between. CDR3 length: 13 amino acids. The CDR3 nucleotides are TGTGCCAGCAGCTTAAGTGGAAGAAACACCATATATTTT. It translates to CASSLSGRNTIYF.

In its sample, this clone was seen once. V is TRBV7-9 and J is TRBJ1-2; TRBD1 agrees at 7 bases. Germline V gene data show CDR1 as SEHNR and CDR2 as FQNEAQ (reference sequence). V shed 2 bases and J 7 bases; nucleotides not matched to a gene: 7. CDR3 size: 14 residues. The CDR3: CASSLYQGVGGYTF. Here the CDR3 DNA reads TGTGCCAGCAGCTTATATCAGGGGGTAGGTGGCTACACCTTC.

This clone came up many times. Other DNA variants within this sample encode the same CDR3. The rearrangement uses TRBV28 and TRBJ2-7; D unclear. This CDR3 region has 13 residues. V was pared by 4 bases and J by 2 bases, with 9 bases between. From germline, CDR1 is MDHEN and CDR2 SYDVKM. CDR3 residues: CASSSTAAYEQYF. CDR3 bases: TGTGCCAGCAGTTCTACAGCCGCCTACGAGCAGTACTTC.

The gene calls are TRBV30 and TRBJ1-2; 12 bases line up with TRBD1. This CDR3 comprises 15 residues. Trimming removed 3 bases from V and 3 bases from J; junction bases left unmatched: 5. Germline values: CDR1 GTSNPN, CDR2 SVGIG (reference sequence). CDR3 nucleotide sequence: TGTGCCTGGAGCGAGGGGACAGGGGGCGACTATGGCTACACCTTC. It encodes CAWSEGTGGDYGYTF.

The chain has TRBV18 and TRBJ2-1; D is possibly TRBD1 (6 bases). This CDR3 comprises 15 residues. V shed 5 bases and J shed 6 bases, with 17 bases lying between them. Germline V gene data show CDR1 as KGHSH and CDR2 as LQKENI. The CDR3, as DNA: TGTGCCAGCTCATTACCCCGGACAGTGTCCAATGAGCAGTTCTTC. Translated: CASSLPRTVSNEQFF.

This chain joins TRBV15 and TRBJ1-3; 9 bases are shared with TRBD1. The J segment lost 4 bases and the V segment lost 2 bases, leaving 3 bases of the junction unmatched. The CDR3 has 15 amino acids. Germline assignment: CDR1 LNHNV and CDR2 YYDKDF (reference sequence). Written as DNA, the CDR3 is TGTGCCACCAGCAGAACGGGACAGGGAGGAAACACCATATATTTT. This gives the protein CATSRTGQGGNTIYF. Complete variable domain (other parts from reference TRBV15 and TRBJ1-3): DAMVIQNPRYQVTQFGKPVTLSCSQTLNHNVMYWYQQKSSQAPKLLFHYYDKDFNNEADTPDNFQSRRPNTSFCFLDIRSPGLGDTAMYLCATSRTGQGGNTIYFGEGSWLTVV.

The chain couples TRBV28 to TRBJ2-3; 13 nucleotides match TRBD2. Germline V lookup: CDR1 MDHEN, CDR2 SYDVKM. V gave up 6 bases and J gave up 4 bases; unmatched junction bases: 10. This CDR3 spans 17 amino acids. The CDR3 sequence is CASSISRTSGSSDTQYF. The CDR3 DNA sequence: TGTGCCAGCAGCATATCTCGGACTAGCGGGAGCTCAGATACGCAGTATTTT.

On this clone: Other DNA sequences in this specimen translate into the identical CDR3. CDR3 nucleotides: TGTGCCAGTAGTATGGGCCGGGACCAAGAGACCCAGTACTTC. Translation: CASSMGRDQETQYF. This chain connects TRBV19 to TRBJ2-5; no clear D. Germline CDR1 reads LNHDA; CDR2 reads SQIVND (reference sequence). The CDR3 runs to 14 residues. V shed 3 bases and J shed 0 bases, with 8 bases lying between them.

This chain connects TRBV6-5 to TRBJ2-7, with 7 bases fitting TRBD1. The CDR3 is 13 amino acids. In germline, CDR1 is MNHEY, CDR2 SVGAGI. V shed 6 bases, J shed 5 bases, and the junction held 7 bases outside the gene matches. In nucleotides, the CDR3 is TGTGCCAGCAGAAAACAGGGGATTGACGAGCAGTACTTC. It is translated as CASRKQGIDEQYF.

The genes are TRBV25-1 and TRBJ2-2; 11 bases align to TRBD2. The CDR3 extends over 15 amino acids. With V trimmed by 6 bases and J by 3 bases, 3 bases remained unmatched. From germline, CDR1 is MGHDK and CDR2 SYGVNS. Here the CDR3 reads CASRTLAGDTGELFF. Written as DNA, the CDR3 is TGTGCCAGCAGGACACTAGCGGGAGACACCGGGGAGCTGTTTTTT.

V and J are TRBV7-9 and TRBJ2-1; 10 nucleotides agree with TRBD1. V dropped 7 bases and J dropped 7; count of bases not matched to a gene: 10. CDR1 and CDR2 (germline): SEHNR, FQNEAQ (reference sequence). CDR3 length equals 15 residues. The CDR3 reads CASIKGTGETNEQFF. The CDR3 nucleotides read TGTGCCAGCATCAAAGGGACAGGGGAAACGAATGAGCAGTTCTTC.

The genes are TRBV27 and TRBJ2-7; 7 nucleotides agree with TRBD2. Germline V gives CDR1 MNHEY, CDR2 SMNVEV (reference sequence). The CDR3 covers 14 residues. The junction had 2 bases not matched to a gene; V was cut back by 0 bases and J by 3 bases. The CDR3 reads CASSLSGRVYEQYF. CDR3 bases: TGTGCCAGCAGTTTATCTGGGAGGGTCTACGAGCAGTACTTC.

In this sample, this clone turned up once. The J gene is TRBJ2-2, the V gene TRBV15, with unresolved D. The CDR3 is 16 residues long. Per germline, CDR1 LNHNV and CDR2 YYDKDF (reference sequence). Between the trimmed V and J ends, which lost 0 bases and 6 bases, there was a span of 14 bases. CDR3 DNA sequence: TGTGCCACCAGCAGAGAAGTGGCACGGAATGCCGGGGAGCTGTTTTTT. Translation: CATSREVARNAGELFF.